The source of this T cell receptor beta chain is a study of vaccination and CD4 T cells after COVID-19. Turning to the study itself: Investigators stimulated cells with overlapping spike peptides drawn from SARS-CoV-2, HCoV-NL63, HCoV-OC43 and HCoV-229E. Study-wide points: Early post-infection timepoints were missing, and relatively few convalescent patients were studied.

An Oncomine TCR Beta short-read assay was used to sequence the DNA from cultured CD4+ T cells. In TCRdb, the PCR reads were re-called with MiXCR into one record per CDR3 protein. Of 5,500 to 8,000 distinct CDR3 sequences in the sample, roughly 70% were seen once. Treatment indicated: roughly 11-day PBMC culture with coronavirus spike peptide pools or control peptides (ViraFEST assay). Peptide pools at about 11 ug/ml, together with around 10 IU/ml IL-2, were added to cultures of around 2.2 million PBMCs per well. Fresh replacement IL-2 medium substituted for half the medium on days 3 and 7. This clonotype was counted only a few times. Its matching antigen is unknown. Material: CD4+ T cells from blood, cultured in vitro. The TCR originated in a human donor who had recovered from COVID-19.

CDR3 sequence reads: CASSYGMSTEAFF. The CDR3 bases are TGTGCCAGCAGTTACGGTATGAGTACTGAAGCTTTCTTT. The V gene is TRBV6-5, the J gene TRBJ1-1; no reliable D call. CDR1 is MNHEY and CDR2 is SVGAGI in the germline V gene. This CDR3 comprises 13 residues. Trimming pared 2 bases from V and 5 bases from J, leaving 9 bases between.